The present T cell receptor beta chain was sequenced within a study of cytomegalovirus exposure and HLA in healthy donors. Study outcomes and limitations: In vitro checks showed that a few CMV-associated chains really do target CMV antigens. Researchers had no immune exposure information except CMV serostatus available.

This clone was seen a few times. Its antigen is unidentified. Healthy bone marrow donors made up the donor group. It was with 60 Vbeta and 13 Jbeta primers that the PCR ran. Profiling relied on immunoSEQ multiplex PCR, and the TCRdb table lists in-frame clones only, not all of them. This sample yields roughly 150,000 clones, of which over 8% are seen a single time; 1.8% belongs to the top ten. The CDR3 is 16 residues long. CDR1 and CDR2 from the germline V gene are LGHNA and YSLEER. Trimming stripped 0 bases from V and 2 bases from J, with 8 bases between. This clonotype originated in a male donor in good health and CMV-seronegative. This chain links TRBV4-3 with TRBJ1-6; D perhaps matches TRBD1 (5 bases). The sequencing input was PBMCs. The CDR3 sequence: CASSQEGVAYNSPLHF. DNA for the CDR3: TGCGCCAGCAGCCAAGAAGGGGTCGCCTATAATTCACCCCTCCACTTT.